The present entry profiles one T cell receptor beta chain with its context. These data belong to a study of cytomegalovirus exposure and HLA in healthy donors. The PCR used 60 Vbeta and 13 Jbeta primers. Here immunoSEQ multiplex PCR was the method, and the copy in TCRdb shows in-frame clones only, minus some. The sample includes around 200,000 clones, 75% to 85% seen only once; the top ten take roughly 2.5%. The CDR3 length is 15 residues. J lost 8 bases, V lost 2 bases, and 8 bases had no gene match. Germline V gives CDR1 MNHEY, CDR2 SVGAGI. This receptor was identified in a woman aged 55-70 years in good health and CMV-seropositive. The sample taken for sequencing was PBMCs. The rearrangement links TRBV6-5 to TRBJ2-1, with 8 bases matching TRBD2. CDR3 sequence: CASSYERGLTHEQFF. As DNA, the CDR3 is TGTGCCAGCAGTTACGAGCGGGGGTTAACTCATGAGCAGTTCTTC.